This T cell receptor (beta chain) was obtained from a study of blood T cells in healthy people across ages. Turning to this clonotype: Antigen: not known.

Study-wide results and caveats: Per million T cells, TCR beta diversity dropped about linearly as age rose.

The CDR3 is made up of 14 amino acids. V lost 4 bases and J 3 bases, leaving 12 bases between the germline ends. Alongside a J-beta primer mix, a sample-barcoded 5' primer served in a second PCR lasting about 7 to 11 cycles. MiXCR, run by TCRdb on the 5' RACE reads, gives a single entry per CDR3 protein. The top ten hold about a tenth of the sample, which has 800,000 to 950,000 distinct CDR3 sequences, approximately 32% seen once. Another study also made use of these data, one on T cells of mothers and their children.

The receptor comes from a woman aged 40 to 50 in good health. V and J are TRBV12-3 or TRBV12-4 and TRBJ1-1; D unclear. The sample consisted of blood. CDR3: CASSSQDGYTEAFF. CDR3 in DNA: TGTGCCAGCAGTTCCCAGGACGGGTACACTGAAGCTTTCTTT.